Below are 17 T cell receptor beta chains sequenced from a single sample in a study of technical replicates of blood from a handful of donors. Method: immunoSEQ multiplex PCR; TCRdb's copy keeps in-frame clones and lacks some. The repertoire holds about 75,000 clones, with about nine tenths as singletons. The sample comprised T cells isolated from PBMCs. These receptors came from a human donor in good health. Some clones in this sample may be carry-over from other donors' samples.

This chain uses TRBV2 with TRBJ2-7; tentative D call: TRBD1 (5 bases). The germline V and J ends were trimmed by 7 bases and 5 bases, with 9 bases remaining between them. Germline loops: CDR1 SNHLY, CDR2 FYNNEI. The CDR3 runs 11 residues. CDR3 region: CASTDNNEQYF. The CDR3 DNA follows: TGTGCCAGCACGGACAATAACGAGCAGTACTTC.

This clone was observed a single time. The genes are TRBV29-1 and TRBJ2-3; 9 positions match TRBD2. The CDR3 loop spans 14 amino acids. The V gene's germline CDR1 is SQVTM and CDR2 ANQGSEA. Trimming took 3 bases from V and 1 from J; bases not matched to a gene: 2. CDR3 region: CSVEVAGGTDTQYF. CDR3 sequence (DNA): TGCAGCGTTGAGGTAGCGGGAGGCACAGATACGCAGTATTTT.

CDR3 in amino acids: CASSVVLAGSNTGELFF. DNA of the CDR3: TGTGCCAGCAGTGTCGTACTAGCGGGGTCGAACACCGGGGAGCTGTTTTTT. This chain joins TRBV6-1 and TRBJ2-2; 10 bases are a match to TRBD2. Germline V gene data show CDR1 as MNHNS and CDR2 as SASEGT. Trimming cost V 4 bases and J 0 bases; bases outside gene matches: 5. The CDR3 has 17 amino acids.

The chain couples TRBV11-2 to TRBJ2-1, with a possible D match to TRBD1 (7 bases). Trimming took off 0 bases at V and 12 bases at J, with 18 bases between the two ends. CDR3 length: 15 amino acids. Per germline, CDR1 SGHAT and CDR2 FQNNGV. CDR3 nucleotides: TGTGCCAGCAGCTTAGAGGGAGGACAGGTCAACGTGCAGTTCTTC. Encoded protein: CASSLEGGQVNVQFF.

The chain has TRBV5-1 and TRBJ1-6; 9 bases line up with TRBD1. V dropped 1 base and J dropped 13; count of bases not matched to a gene: 6. The CDR3 length is 14 residues. Germline lookup yields CDR1 SGHRS and CDR2 YFSETQ. The DNA of the CDR3 is TGCGCCAGCAGCTTGAAACAGGGGGCAGGGCCCCTCCACTTT. Its protein product is CASSLKQGAGPLHF.

This chain links TRBV5-1 with TRBJ1-2; possibly TRBD1 for D (5 bases). Germline CDR1 reads SGHRS; CDR2 reads YFSETQ. The CDR3 extends over 14 amino acids. Deletions cut 0 bases from V and 6 bases from J, with 12 bases between. The CDR3 DNA is TGCGCCAGCAGCTTGGACGGGGGGTTCGATGGCTACACCTTC. Amino acids: CASSLDGGFDGYTF.

The CDR3 reads CASSPGASGTGELFF. The CDR3 DNA follows: TGTGCCAGCAGCCCCGGTGCTAGCGGGACCGGGGAGCTGTTTTTT. The genes are TRBV7-6 and TRBJ2-2; 8 bases align to TRBD2. CDR3 length equals 15 residues. The ends lost 5 bases at V and 5 bases at J; junction bases unmatched: 7. The V gene's germline CDR1 is SGHVS and CDR2 FNYEAQ.

This clone was recorded a few times. The chain combines TRBV13 with TRBJ1-6; the D gene is possibly TRBD1 (6 bases). V was cut by 4 bases and J by 2 bases, with 12 bases left in between. The germline gives CDR1 PRHDT, CDR2 FYEKMQ (reference sequence). The CDR3 has 16 residues. The CDR3 DNA sequence: TGTGCCAGCAGCTCACAGGGTTCAACCTATAATTCACCCCTCCACTTT. Translated: CASSSQGSTYNSPLHF. Drawing the rest from reference TRBV13 and TRBJ1-6, the complete variable domain is AAGVIQSPRHLIKEKRETATLKCYPIPRHDTVYWYQQGPGQDPQFLISFYEKMQSDKGSIPDRFSAQQFSDYHSELNMSSLELGDSALYFCASSSQGSTYNSPLHFGNGTRLTVT.

This clone was picked up one time. This chain connects TRBV5-1 to TRBJ2-1; 10 nucleotides line up with TRBD1. Germline-derived CDR1 and CDR2 are SGHRS and YFSETQ. V shed 3 bases, J shed 7 bases, and the junction held 4 bases outside the gene matches. The CDR3 spans 14 residues. CDR3 nucleotide sequence: TGCGCCAGCAGCTCAACGGGACAGGGGAATGAGCAGTTCTTC. Translating it yields CASSSTGQGNEQFF. Together with reference TRBV5-1 and TRBJ2-1, the CDR3 gives the full variable domain: KAGVTQTPRYLIKTRGQQVTLSCSPISGHRSVSWYQQTPGQGLQFLFEYFSETQRNKGNFPGRFSGRQFSNSRSEMNVSTLELGDSALYLCASSSTGQGNEQFFGPGTRLTVL.

The chain employs TRBV19 and TRBJ1-5, with no clear D. Germline-derived CDR1 and CDR2 are LNHDA and SQIVND (reference sequence). Trimming cost V 3 bases and J 0 bases, with 12 bases left between them. The CDR3 has 16 amino acids. For the CDR3, the DNA is TGTGCCAGTAGTATGGTCAGGCCCTATAGCAATCAGCCCCAGCATTTT. The encoded protein is CASSMVRPYSNQPQHF.

The chain carries TRBV5-1 and TRBJ1-5; 7 bases fit TRBD1. The CDR3 loop spans 15 amino acids. In germline, CDR1 is SGHRS, CDR2 YFSETQ. V trimming: 5 bases; J trimming: 1 base; junction bases outside the gene matches: 6. The CDR3 loop reads CASRTGTASNQPQHF. CDR3 nucleotides: TGCGCCAGCAGGACCGGGACAGCGAGCAATCAGCCCCAGCATTTT.

The gene calls are TRBV9 and TRBJ2-7; 9 bases align to TRBD2. The trim removed 4 bases at V and 7 bases at J, leaving 12 bases unmatched. This CDR3 has 15 residues. CDR1 and CDR2 (germline): SGDLS, YYNGEE. This chain's CDR3 is CASSPSSGTLGEQYF. The DNA for the CDR3 is TGTGCCAGCAGCCCATCTAGCGGGACCTTGGGGGAGCAGTACTTC.

DNA for the CDR3: TGTGCCAGCAGTTTTGGCGGGAGGAGAGAGACCCAGTACTTC. Its translation is CASSFGGRRETQYF. The V and J genes are TRBV2 and TRBJ2-5, with 8 bases identical to TRBD2. V was clipped by 5 bases and J by 4 bases; unmatched bases: 6. CDR3 length: 14 amino acids. CDR1 SNHLY and CDR2 FYNNEI come from the germline V gene.

CDR3 residues: CASSQYGQGLGEQYF. The CDR3 DNA reads as TGCGCCAGCAGCCAATACGGACAGGGATTAGGCGAGCAGTACTTC. The V call is TRBV4-1, the J call TRBJ2-7; 8 nucleotides match TRBD1. Trimming at V came to 2 bases and at J to 6 bases, leaving 9 bases not matched to a gene. The germline gives CDR1 MGHRA, CDR2 YSYEKL. The CDR3 has 15 residues.

This chain uses TRBV29-1 with TRBJ1-5; 8 bases are a match to TRBD1. Germline V gene lookup returns CDR1 SQVTM and CDR2 ANQGSEA. V dropped 4 bases and J dropped 7; count of bases not matched to a gene: 18. This CDR3 is built from 17 residues. CDR3 in DNA: TGCAGCGTTGTAAATGCGGGAGTGGACAGGGTTGAACAGCCCCAGCATTTT. It specifies CSVVNAGVDRVEQPQHF.

The chain couples TRBV7-3 to TRBJ2-5, with 7 bases fitting TRBD2. This CDR3 is 14 amino acids long. Germline V gene lookup returns CDR1 SGHTA and CDR2 FQGTGA. The V gene end was trimmed by 5 bases and the J gene end by 4 bases; junction bases not matched to a gene: 7. The CDR3 is CASSGGGSGETQYF. CDR3 nucleotides: TGTGCCAGCAGCGGGGGGGGGTCCGGAGAGACCCAGTACTTC.

The chain is built from TRBV7-8 and TRBJ2-7, with 9 positions matching TRBD1. This CDR3 spans 17 amino acids. The germline V gene has CDR1 SGHVS and CDR2 FQNEAQ. J was trimmed by 3 bases and V by 2 bases; bases with no gene match: 11. The CDR3 coding sequence is TGTGCCAGCAGCTTAAGTCGGACCGGGACAGGGCTCTACGAGCAGTACTTC. Residues: CASSLSRTGTGLYEQYF. The full variable domain, with the rest looked up from reference TRBV7-8 and TRBJ2-7, is GAGVSQSPRYKVAKRGQDVALRCDPISGHVSLFWYQQALGQGPEFLTYFQNEAQLDKSGLPSDRFFAERPEGSVSTLKIQRTQQEDSAVYLCASSLSRTGTGLYEQYFGPGTRLTVT.